The T cell receptor beta chain under discussion was sequenced for a study of blood T cell repertoires in COVID-19. About the research overall: COVID-19 samples, acute and convalescent, were from the United States, Italy and Spain. Nucleic acid was either cDNA or gDNA, and it came from T cells, B-cell-depleted T cells, or PBMCs.

In the original processing: Estimation of nucleated cell counts was performed using reference gene primer amplification. Data came from immunoSEQ multiplex PCR; TCRdb stores just in-frame clones and leaves some out. D and trimming were read from the DNA, whereas the V and J calls and clone size are those reported in that table. The table lists about 210,000 clones, around 88% of them singletons. Trimming removed 5 bases from V and 5 bases from J; junction bases left unmatched: 12. From germline, CDR1 is SGHRS and CDR2 YFSETQ. The CDR3 contains 16 residues. Those who participated ranged in age from 18 to 89 years and resided in 20 to 30 US areas.

The sequenced sample was PBMCs or T cells enriched from blood (not recorded which). This receptor was obtained from a woman aged 35 to 49 with acute COVID-19. The rearrangement links TRBV5-1 to TRBJ2-2; 7 bases match TRBD2. The CDR3 DNA reads TGCGCCAGCAGTCCTCGATTCTGGCGGGAGACCGGGGAGCTGTTTTTT. This codes for CASSPRFWRETGELFF.